This T cell receptor (beta chain) appears in the sequencing data of a study of shared clonotypes between healthy human individuals. The CDR3 runs to 16 residues. Trimming stripped 6 bases from V and 1 base from J, with 19 bases between. Per germline, CDR1 SGHDT and CDR2 YYEEEE. Across several immunoSEQ plates, the genomic DNA of each subset was split evenly. Sorted-subset replicate PCRs used 200 ng of genomic DNA. This amount corresponded to approximately 30,000 T cell genomes. Produced via immunoSEQ multiplex PCR; TCRdb's table is partial and in-frame only. The sample lists about a million clones; roughly 80% were seen once.

This sequence joins TRBV5-6 and TRBJ2-5; the D gene is possibly TRBD2 (6 bases). This TCR was recovered from a young man in good health. Some clones in this sample may be carry-over from other donors' samples. Sequences were obtained from memory CD4+ T cells from PBMCs. Subset indicated: CD45RA-negative fraction. This CDR3 reads CASNLFPGLIQETQYF. CDR3 DNA sequence: TGTGCCAGCAACCTTTTCCCGGGACTGATCCAAGAGACCCAGTACTTC.